The 23 T cell receptor beta chains below were found in one sample sequenced in a study of blood T cell repertoires in COVID-19. Profiling relied on immunoSEQ multiplex PCR, and the TCRdb table lists in-frame clones only, not all of them. The profile shows roughly 69,000 clones, approximately 79% of them singletons. The source material was peripheral blood. These receptors came from a human donor in a cohort sampled during active COVID-19.

Here the CDR3 DNA reads TGTGCCAGCAGGAGGACTAGCGGGAGCACAGATACGCAGTATTTT. Translation gives CASRRTSGSTDTQYF. The V call is TRBV9, the J call TRBJ2-3; 11 positions match TRBD2. V was clipped by 5 bases and J by 0 bases; unmatched bases: 2. CDR1 is SGDLS and CDR2 is YYNGEE in the germline V gene. This CDR3 is 15 amino acids long.

The chain uses TRBV19 and TRBJ1-1, with D tentatively TRBD1 (6 bases). The CDR3 totals 15 residues. Germline CDR1 LNHDA, CDR2 SQIVND (reference sequence). Deletions cut 3 bases from V and 1 base from J, with 12 bases between. As DNA, the CDR3 is TGTGCCAGTAGTATTCTGGTCAGGGGGAACACTGAAGCTTTCTTT. It encodes CASSILVRGNTEAFF. The variable domain in full, with the rest retrieved from reference TRBV19 and TRBJ1-1, is DGGITQSPKYLFRKEGQNVTLSCEQNLNHDAMYWYRQDPGQGLRLIYYSQIVNDFQKGDIAEGYSVSREKKESFPLTVTSAQKNPTAFYLCASSILVRGNTEAFFGQGTRLTVV.

The chain links TRBV30 to TRBJ1-3; no definite D call. Germline lookup yields CDR1 GTSNPN and CDR2 SVGIG (reference sequence). Trimming left V 0 bases short and J 4 bases short, with 16 bases between. The CDR3 loop spans 16 amino acids. The CDR3 loop reads CAWSVQLGTVGNTIYF. DNA for the CDR3: TGTGCCTGGAGTGTACAATTGGGCACAGTCGGAAACACCATATATTTT. The full variable domain, its missing parts supplied by reference TRBV30 and TRBJ1-3, is SQTIHQWPATLVQPVGSPLSLECTVEGTSNPNLYWYRQAAGRGLQLLFYSVGIGQISSEVPQNLSASRPQDRQFILSSKKLLLSDSGFYLCAWSVQLGTVGNTIYFGEGSWLTVV.

The CDR3 DNA sequence: TGTGCCAGCAGTTTAGTTGGGCAGCTCCACTCTGGGGCCAACGTCCTGACTTTC. It specifies CASSLVGQLHSGANVLTF. The V gene is TRBV27, the J gene TRBJ2-6; D call uncertain. The length of the CDR3 is 18 residues. Deletions cut 2 bases from V and 0 bases from J, with 14 bases between. In germline, CDR1 is MNHEY, CDR2 SMNVEV (reference sequence).

The J gene is TRBJ2-1, the V gene TRBV25-1; weak D call: TRBD1 (6 bases). With 10 bases removed from V and 3 bases from J, the gap between germline ends came to 13 bases. Germline V gene lookup returns CDR1 MGHDK and CDR2 SYGVNS. This CDR3 region has 13 residues. In DNA form, the CDR3 reads TGTGCCACCAAAATGACAGGCTACAATGAGCAGTTCTTC. This gives the protein CATKMTGYNEQFF.

The chain has TRBV29-1 and TRBJ2-7; the match to TRBD2 covers 8 bases. Germline V CDR1 and CDR2: SQVTM, ANQGSEA. This CDR3 is 13 amino acids long. V trimming: 5 bases; J trimming: 1 base; junction bases outside the gene matches: 4. The DNA of the CDR3 is TGCAGCGTTCCCCCGGGGGGGTCCTACGAGCAGTACTTC. It is translated as CSVPPGGSYEQYF.

This chain joins TRBV11-3 and TRBJ2-1; possible D gene TRBD2, 6 bases. V was trimmed by 3 bases and J by 6 bases, leaving 9 bases between them. The CDR3 loop spans 13 amino acids. CDR1 and CDR2 (germline): SGHNT, YENEEA. CDR3 nucleotide sequence: TGTGCCAGCAGCTTGACTAGTGGCAATGAGCAGTTCTTC. The encoded protein is CASSLTSGNEQFF.

The rearrangement joins TRBV5-1 to TRBJ2-5, with TRBD2 matching 16 bases. The junction had 4 bases not matched to a gene; V was cut back by 4 bases and J by 1 base. Germline V gene lookup returns CDR1 SGHRS and CDR2 YFSETQ. This CDR3 is 17 amino acids long. The CDR3 DNA sequence: TGCGCCAGCAGCGGGGGACTAGCGGGAGGGATCCAAGAGACCCAGTACTTC. Translated, it gives CASSGGLAGGIQETQYF.

The rearrangement joins TRBV2 to TRBJ1-2; the D gene is possibly TRBD1 (5 bases). V was cut by 4 bases and J by 4 bases, with 16 bases left in between. This CDR3 has 15 amino acids. Germline V CDR1 and CDR2: SNHLY, FYNNEI. CDR3: CASSATNYRTYGYTF. Here the CDR3 DNA reads TGTGCCAGCAGTGCCACAAATTACAGGACCTATGGCTACACCTTC.

This clone was seen a handful of times. The gene calls are TRBV19 and TRBJ1-1; TRBD1 might be the D (5 bases). The CDR3 totals 13 residues. Trimming removed 3 bases from V and 5 bases from J, with 10 bases in between. Germline lookup yields CDR1 LNHDA and CDR2 SQIVND (reference sequence). CDR3 in amino acids: CASSIKRGTEAFF. DNA of the CDR3: TGTGCCAGTAGTATCAAAAGGGGAACTGAAGCTTTCTTT. The whole variable domain, remainder taken from reference TRBV19 and TRBJ1-1, is DGGITQSPKYLFRKEGQNVTLSCEQNLNHDAMYWYRQDPGQGLRLIYYSQIVNDFQKGDIAEGYSVSREKKESFPLTVTSAQKNPTAFYLCASSIKRGTEAFFGQGTRLTVV.

The chain links TRBV7-9 to TRBJ1-4, with TRBD1 identical over 9 bases. The trim removed 5 bases at V and 8 bases at J, leaving 3 bases unmatched. The CDR3 length is 13 residues. CDR1 and CDR2 from the germline V gene are SEHNR and FQNEAQ (reference sequence). The CDR3 DNA sequence: TGTGCCAGCAGCACCGGGACAGGGGAAAAACTGTTTTTT. Encoded protein: CASSTGTGEKLFF.

V usage is TRBV11-2 and J usage is TRBJ2-1, with 11 bases lining up with TRBD2. This CDR3 spans 16 amino acids. V trimming: 3 bases; J trimming: 7 bases; junction bases outside the gene matches: 8. CDR1 is SGHAT and CDR2 is FQNNGV in the germline V gene. The CDR3 DNA is TGTGCCAGCAGCTTCATAGCGGGGGGGTATGGGAATGAGCAGTTCTTC. This sequence encodes CASSFIAGGYGNEQFF.

The sample holds one count of this clone. The chain combines TRBV7-3 with TRBJ1-4, with 7 nucleotides matching TRBD1. This CDR3 has 15 amino acids. Germline V gene data show CDR1 as SGHTA and CDR2 as FQGTGA. Trimming at V came to 3 bases and at J to 5 bases, leaving 6 bases not matched to a gene. CDR3 sequence (DNA): TGTGCCAGCAGCTTCCCGGGACAGAGGAATGAAAAACTGTTTTTT. It translates to CASSFPGQRNEKLFF. Combining the CDR3 with reference TRBV7-3 and TRBJ1-4 gives the whole variable domain GAGVSQTPSNKVTEKGKYVELRCDPISGHTALYWYRQSLGQGPEFLIYFQGTGAADDSGLPNDRFFAVRPEGSVSTLKIQRTERGDSAVYLCASSFPGQRNEKLFFGSGTQLSVL.

The chain combines TRBV28 with TRBJ1-1; no reliable D call. The CDR3 is 15 amino acids. Germline CDR1 MDHEN, CDR2 SYDVKM. Trimming left V 5 bases short and J 3 bases short, with 16 bases between. The CDR3 is CASSTTDWLYTEAFF. The CDR3 nucleotides are TGTGCCAGCAGTACGACGGACTGGCTTTACACTGAAGCTTTCTTT.

There are a few counts of this clone. V usage is TRBV7-9 and J usage is TRBJ2-5; no reliable D call. Germline CDR1 and CDR2: SEHNR and FQNEAQ (reference sequence). The CDR3 is 14 amino acids. Trimming stripped 1 base from V and 3 bases from J, with 9 bases between. The DNA of the CDR3 is TGTGCCAGCAGCTTAGTGGAGATTAAAGAGACCCAGTACTTC. This translates into CASSLVEIKETQYF.

V usage is TRBV5-1 and J usage is TRBJ1-1; 7 bases are a match to TRBD1. This CDR3 is built from 13 residues. The germline gives CDR1 SGHRS, CDR2 YFSETQ. J gave up 5 bases and V 6 bases, and 7 bases lay outside the gene matches. The CDR3 DNA sequence: TGCGCCAGCACCCGACAGGGTCTGACTGAAGCTTTCTTT. It is translated as CASTRQGLTEAFF. Full variable domain (outside the CDR3, taken from reference TRBV5-1 and TRBJ1-1): KAGVTQTPRYLIKTRGQQVTLSCSPISGHRSVSWYQQTPGQGLQFLFEYFSETQRNKGNFPGRFSGRQFSNSRSEMNVSTLELGDSALYLCASTRQGLTEAFFGQGTRLTVV.

The chain uses TRBV7-3 and TRBJ1-6; D gene uncertain. V was shortened by 2 bases and J by 7 bases, with 9 bases between the two germline ends. From germline, CDR1 is SGHTA and CDR2 FQGTGA. The length of the CDR3 is 14 residues. CDR3 coding DNA: TGTGCCAGCAGCTTATATCGTTCCAATTCACCCCTCCACTTT. Protein: CASSLYRSNSPLHF. Drawing the rest from reference TRBV7-3 and TRBJ1-6, the complete variable domain is GAGVSQTPSNKVTEKGKYVELRCDPISGHTALYWYRQSLGQGPEFLIYFQGTGAADDSGLPNDRFFAVRPEGSVSTLKIQRTERGDSAVYLCASSLYRSNSPLHFGNGTRLTVT.

The CDR3 loop is CASSYYTGVYEQYF. CDR3 in DNA: TGTGCCAGCAGTTACTACACAGGAGTTTACGAGCAGTACTTC. This chain joins TRBV6-6 and TRBJ2-7; tentative D call: TRBD1 (5 bases). The V and J ends lost 1 base and 4 bases respectively, with 11 bases between them. The CDR3 is 14 residues long. In germline, CDR1 is MNHNY, CDR2 SVGAGI (reference sequence).

This clone was detected a few times. This sequence joins TRBV19 and TRBJ2-2; D is ambiguous. The CDR3 covers 13 residues. Germline V CDR1 and CDR2: LNHDA, SQIVND (reference sequence). V was shortened by 2 bases and J by 5 bases, with 6 bases between the two germline ends. The CDR3 nucleotides read TGTGCCAGTAGTATACTGGCAACCGGGGAGCTGTTTTTT. As protein: CASSILATGELFF. The full variable domain, in which reference TRBV19 and TRBJ2-2 provide the parts outside the CDR3, is DGGITQSPKYLFRKEGQNVTLSCEQNLNHDAMYWYRQDPGQGLRLIYYSQIVNDFQKGDIAEGYSVSREKKESFPLTVTSAQKNPTAFYLCASSILATGELFFGEGSRLTVL.

The V call is TRBV6-5, the J call TRBJ1-1; TRBD1 matches at 9 bases. The V gene end was trimmed by 5 bases and the J gene end by 11 bases; junction bases not matched to a gene: 12. CDR3 length: 14 amino acids. From germline, CDR1 is MNHEY and CDR2 SVGAGI. In DNA, the CDR3 is TGTGCCAGCAGTCGAACAGGGGGCACGACGGGGGCTTTCTTT. Translated: CASSRTGGTTGAFF.

V and J are TRBV7-9 and TRBJ2-6; TRBD1 might be the D (6 bases). There are 16 residues in the CDR3. In germline, CDR1 is SEHNR, CDR2 FQNEAQ (reference sequence). The ends were cut back, 5 bases at V and 4 bases at J, with 15 bases in the middle. The CDR3, as DNA: TGTGCCAGCAGCCCTACCCAGGGGTCCGGGGCCAACGTCCTGACTTTC. It codes for CASSPTQGSGANVLTF. Using reference TRBV7-9 and TRBJ2-6 for the parts outside the CDR3, the full variable domain is DTGVSQNPRHKITKRGQNVTFRCDPISEHNRLYWYRQTLGQGPEFLTYFQNEAQLEKSRLLSDRFSAERPKGSFSTLEIQRTEQGDSAMYLCASSPTQGSGANVLTFGAGSRLTVL.

This clone was seen only a few times. The CDR3 sequence is CASRMTGANTQYF. CDR3 sequence (DNA): TGTGCCAGCAGGATGACAGGGGCAAATACGCAGTATTTT. The gene calls are TRBV5-4 and TRBJ2-3; 8 nucleotides line up with TRBD1. V shed 5 bases, J shed 7 bases, and the junction held 6 bases outside the gene matches. Germline CDR1 and CDR2: SGHNT and YYREEE (reference sequence). CDR3 length: 13 residues.

This chain links TRBV11-2 with TRBJ2-1; D remains ambiguous. The CDR3 has 14 residues. Trimming removed 5 bases from V and 4 bases from J, with 12 bases in between. CDR1 is SGHAT, CDR2 FQNNGV, per germline. The CDR3 spells CASSPYAGYNEQFF. The CDR3 nucleotides are TGTGCCAGCAGCCCCTATGCCGGTTACAATGAGCAGTTCTTC. Drawing the rest from reference TRBV11-2 and TRBJ2-1, the complete variable domain is EAGVAQSPRYKIIEKRQSVAFWCNPISGHATLYWYQQILGQGPKLLIQFQNNGVVDDSQLPKDRFSAERLKGVDSTLKIQPAKLEDSAVYLCASSPYAGYNEQFFGPGTRLTVL.